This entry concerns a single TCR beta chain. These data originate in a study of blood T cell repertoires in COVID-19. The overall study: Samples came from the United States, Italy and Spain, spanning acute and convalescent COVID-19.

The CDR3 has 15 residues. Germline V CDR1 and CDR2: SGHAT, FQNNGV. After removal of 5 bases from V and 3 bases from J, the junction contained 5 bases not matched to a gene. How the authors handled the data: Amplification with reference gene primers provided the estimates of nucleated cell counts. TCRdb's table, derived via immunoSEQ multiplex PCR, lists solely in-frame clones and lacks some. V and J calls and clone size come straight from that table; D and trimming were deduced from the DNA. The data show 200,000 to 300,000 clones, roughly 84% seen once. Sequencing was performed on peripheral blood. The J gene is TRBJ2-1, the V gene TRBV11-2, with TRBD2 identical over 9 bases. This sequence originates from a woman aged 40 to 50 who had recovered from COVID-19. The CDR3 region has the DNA TGTGCCAGCAGCCTGGAGCGGGGGGTCTACAATGAGCAGTTCTTC. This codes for CASSLERGVYNEQFF.